The rows below give T cell receptor beta chains drawn from one sample of a study of blood T cell repertoires in COVID-19. Clones were sequenced by immunoSEQ multiplex PCR, and TCRdb holds only the in-frame ones, with some missing. This table has tens of thousands of clones, less than 80% appearing once. Sequences were obtained from peripheral blood. These receptors all stem from a man between 60 and 75 years old with active or convalescent COVID-19. The CDR3 runs from the conserved cysteine through the conserved F or W. The D gene is left open where the match is weak. Only some rows state a clone size, as once, few, many or a class for expanded clones.

D: NA; V: TRBV6-1; size: once; J: TRBJ1-5; DNA: TGTGCCAGCAGTGAAGAGGGAGGCAGCCTTGTGAGCAATCAGCCCCAGCATTTT; CDR3: CASSEEGGSLVSNQPQHF
D: TRBD2; V: TRBV4-3; size: NA; J: TRBJ2-2; DNA: TGCGCCAGCAGCCAAACCCGGGAGGAGGGCACCGGGGAGCTGTTTTTT; CDR3: CASSQTREEGTGELFF
D: NA; V: TRBV6-5; size: NA; J: TRBJ1-6; DNA: TGTGCCAGCAGTTACTCGAGGGAGAGGCTAAATTCACCCCTCCACTTT; CDR3: CASSYSRERLNSPLHF
D: TRBD1; V: TRBV5-5; size: NA; J: TRBJ2-7; DNA: TGTGCCAGCACCCCCGGACAGGCCTTTTTGGCTTACGAGCAGTACTTC; CDR3: CASTPGQAFLAYEQYF
D: NA; V: TRBV4-2; size: NA; J: TRBJ1-6; DNA: TGTGCCAGCAGCCAAGCAGCCCTAGATTATAATTCACCCCTCCACTTT; CDR3: CASSQAALDYNSPLHF
D: NA; V: TRBV6-5; size: NA; J: TRBJ1-4; DNA: TGTGCCAGCAACCTCCTCAACGGTGAAAAACTGTTTTTT; CDR3: CASNLLNGEKLFF
D: NA; V: TRBV20-1; size: NA; J: TRBJ1-2; DNA: TGCAGTGCTAGAGAGGGCGTGGGCTACACCTTC; CDR3: CSAREGVGYTF
D: NA; V: TRBV29-1; size: NA; J: TRBJ1-1; DNA: TGCAGCGTTGTGACAGGAACTGAAGCTTTCTTT; CDR3: CSVVTGTEAFF
D: NA; V: TRBV15; size: NA; J: TRBJ1-3; DNA: TGTGCCACCAGCATGACTATCTCTGGAAACACCATATATTTT; CDR3: CATSMTISGNTIYF
D: NA; V: TRBV25-1; size: few; J: TRBJ2-2; DNA: TGTGCCAGCAGTGAACTAATATCGAACACCGGGGAGCTGTTTTTT; CDR3: CASSELISNTGELFF
D: NA; V: TRBV19; size: NA; J: TRBJ2-1; DNA: TGTGCCAGCCGGGGGTTTTTCCCAAAGGGCTCCTACAATGAGCAGTTCTTC; CDR3: CASRGFFPKGSYNEQFF
D: NA; V: TRBV30; size: NA; J: TRBJ1-3; DNA: TGTGCCTGGAGTTTGACAGGTTCAGGAGGAAACACCATATATTTT; CDR3: CAWSLTGSGGNTIYF
D: NA; V: TRBV9; size: few; J: TRBJ2-7; DNA: TGTGCCAGCAGCACAGGAGGGACTGGAAACGAGCAGTACTTC; CDR3: CASSTGGTGNEQYF
D: TRBD1; V: TRBV27; size: once; J: TRBJ2-7; DNA: TGTGCCAGCAGTCCCGGACAGGGCTTGACCTACGAGCAGTACTTC; CDR3: CASSPGQGLTYEQYF
D: NA; V: TRBV7-8; size: NA; J: TRBJ2-1; DNA: TGTGCCAGCAGCTTAAGACAGAAGCAGTTCTTC; CDR3: CASSLRQKQFF
D: NA; V: TRBV5-6; size: NA; J: TRBJ1-3; DNA: TGTGCCAGCAGCTTGGGCGGCCACTCTGGAAACACCATATATTTT; CDR3: CASSLGGHSGNTIYF
D: TRBD1; V: TRBV9; size: once; J: TRBJ1-2; DNA: TGTGCCAGCAGCCCGGAGACAGGGGTATATGGCTACACCTTC; CDR3: CASSPETGVYGYTF
D: TRBD1; V: TRBV7-9; size: NA; J: TRBJ2-7; DNA: TGTGCCAGCAATCTAGACAGGGGCTACGAGCAGTACTTC; CDR3: CASNLDRGYEQYF
D: TRBD1; V: TRBV5-1; size: few; J: TRBJ1-2; DNA: TGCGCCAGCAGCCGGTCAGGCCGGGACAGCTATGGCTACACCTTC; CDR3: CASSRSGRDSYGYTF
D: NA; V: TRBV30; size: NA; J: TRBJ1-6; DNA: TGTGCCTTAACCCTACCGGGGGGCAGAAAGAGCTCCTATAATTCACCCCTCCACTTT; CDR3: CALTLPGGRKSSYNSPLHF
D: NA; V: TRBV7-2; size: NA; J: TRBJ2-3; DNA: TGTGCCAGCAGCCCTCGGGTCCACACAGATACGCAGTATTTT; CDR3: CASSPRVHTDTQYF
D: NA; V: TRBV27; size: NA; J: TRBJ2-5; DNA: TGTGCCAGCAGTTCCCCGGGAACTAGGGAAGAGACCCAGTACTTC; CDR3: CASSSPGTREETQYF
D: NA; V: TRBV6-6; size: NA; J: TRBJ1-1; DNA: TGTGCCAGCAGCTTTGACACTGAAGCTTTCTTT; CDR3: CASSFDTEAFF
D: TRBD2; V: TRBV28; size: NA; J: TRBJ2-1; DNA: TGTGCCAGCAGGACCGAAACTAGCGGGGGTGGGAATGAGCAGTTCTTC; CDR3: CASRTETSGGGNEQFF
D: TRBD2; V: TRBV10-1; size: NA; J: TRBJ2-5; DNA: TGCGCCTCCCTAGCGGGGAAAGAGACCCAGTACTTC; CDR3: CASLAGKETQYF
D: NA; V: TRBV30; size: NA; J: TRBJ1-2; DNA: TGTGCCTCACCTACTTCCTTCGCCGGTAACTATGGCTACACCTTC; CDR3: CASPTSFAGNYGYTF
D: TRBD1; V: TRBV10-1; size: NA; J: TRBJ1-4; DNA: TGCGCCAGCAGTACAGGGGGCTCGGAAAAACTGTTTTTT; CDR3: CASSTGGSEKLFF
D: NA; V: TRBV6-6; size: NA; J: TRBJ1-3; DNA: TGTGCCAGCAGTTACTCGTTCGGTAACACCATATATTTT; CDR3: CASSYSFGNTIYF
D: NA; V: TRBV5-5; size: NA; J: TRBJ1-2; DNA: TGTGCCAGCAACCCAGGGTCTGGCTATGGCTACACCTTC; CDR3: CASNPGSGYGYTF
D: TRBD1; V: TRBV18; size: NA; J: TRBJ2-7; DNA: TGTGCCAGCTCACCAGCGGACAGGAACCTCTACGAGCAGTACTTC; CDR3: CASSPADRNLYEQYF
D: NA; V: TRBV30; size: NA; J: TRBJ1-2; DNA: TGTGCCTGGAGTGTAACCCCAGGGGTTGGCTACACCTTC; CDR3: CAWSVTPGVGYTF
D: NA; V: TRBV6-6; size: NA; J: TRBJ2-5; DNA: TGTGCCAGCAGCTCTTACCAGGGCAGGGTCTTGGAGACCCAGTACTTC; CDR3: CASSSYQGRVLETQYF
D: NA; V: TRBV2; size: few; J: TRBJ2-3; DNA: TGTGCCAGCTCTAGCACAGATACGCAGTATTTT; CDR3: CASSSTDTQYF
D: TRBD1; V: TRBV9; size: NA; J: TRBJ1-6; DNA: TGTGCCAGCAGCCAGACAGGGGATTCACCCCTCCACTTT; CDR3: CASSQTGDSPLHF
D: NA; V: TRBV5-8; size: NA; J: TRBJ1-4; DNA: TGTGCCAGCAGCGGGACTGTTGAAAAACTGTTTTTT; CDR3: CASSGTVEKLFF
D: NA; V: TRBV5-1; size: NA; J: TRBJ2-5; DNA: TGCGCCAGCAGCCTCCGGGGACAAGAGACCCAGTACTTC; CDR3: CASSLRGQETQYF
D: NA; V: TRBV5-6; size: NA; J: TRBJ2-5; DNA: TGTGCCAGCAGCCGGACATACCAAGAGACCCAGTACTTC; CDR3: CASSRTYQETQYF
D: TRBD1; V: TRBV3-1/TRBV3-2; size: NA; J: TRBJ2-7; DNA: TGTGCCAGCAGGGGGACAGCAACTTCCTACGAGCAGTACTTC; CDR3: CASRGTATSYEQYF
D: NA; V: TRBV6-5; size: NA; J: TRBJ1-5; DNA: TGTGCCAGCAGTTCTTTCAATCAGCCCCAGCATTTT; CDR3: CASSSFNQPQHF
D: TRBD1; V: TRBV5-1; size: once; J: TRBJ2-7; DNA: TGCGCCAGCAGCTTGGCCGGGACAGGGGACGAGCAGTACTTC; CDR3: CASSLAGTGDEQYF
D: TRBD1; V: TRBV30; size: few; J: TRBJ1-4; DNA: TGTGCCTGGAACAGACAGGGTGTTAATGAAAAACTGTTTTTT; CDR3: CAWNRQGVNEKLFF
D: TRBD1; V: TRBV19; size: NA; J: TRBJ1-2; DNA: TGTGCCAGTAACCACCCGGCGGGACAGAACTATGGCTACACCTTC; CDR3: CASNHPAGQNYGYTF
D: NA; V: TRBV28; size: few; J: TRBJ2-6; DNA: TGTGCCATACAGGACAGCCTTAACTCTGGGGCCAACGTCCTGACTTTC; CDR3: CAIQDSLNSGANVLTF
D: NA; V: TRBV28; size: NA; J: TRBJ2-7; DNA: TGTGCCAGCAGTAACAGGGGCGGGGTATACGAGCAGTACTTC; CDR3: CASSNRGGVYEQYF
D: NA; V: TRBV15; size: NA; J: TRBJ1-1; DNA: TGTGCCACCAGCAGCCTCCCCGGACAGCGTGGGAACACTGAAGCTTTCTTT; CDR3: CATSSLPGQRGNTEAFF
D: TRBD1; V: TRBV6-6; size: NA; J: TRBJ1-2; DNA: TGTGCCAGCATGGGGACAGGGGGTGGCTACACCTTC; CDR3: CASMGTGGGYTF
D: NA; V: TRBV19; size: NA; J: TRBJ1-5; DNA: TGTGCCAGTAGTATACAGGGTCACCCCGATCAGCCCCAGCATTTT; CDR3: CASSIQGHPDQPQHF
D: NA; V: TRBV6-5; size: few; J: TRBJ1-1; DNA: TGTGCCAGCAGTTACAACAGCGGACTCATGAACACTGAAGCTTTCTTT; CDR3: CASSYNSGLMNTEAFF
D: NA; V: TRBV5-1; size: NA; J: TRBJ1-1; DNA: TGCGCCAGCAGCTTTGGCAGGGTGAACACTGAAGCTTTCTTT; CDR3: CASSFGRVNTEAFF
D: TRBD2; V: TRBV9; size: NA; J: TRBJ2-5; DNA: TGTGCCAGCAGCGTTTTGGGACTAGCGGAGACCCAGTACTTC; CDR3: CASSVLGLAETQYF
D: TRBD1; V: TRBV7-2; size: NA; J: TRBJ2-7; DNA: TGTGCCAGCAGCTTCAGCCGGGACAGGGTGCACGAGCAGTACTTC; CDR3: CASSFSRDRVHEQYF
D: NA; V: TRBV7-9; size: NA; J: TRBJ1-1; DNA: TGTGCCAGCAGCTTAGCCGCTCCCACTCTGAACACTGAAGCTTTCTTT; CDR3: CASSLAAPTLNTEAFF